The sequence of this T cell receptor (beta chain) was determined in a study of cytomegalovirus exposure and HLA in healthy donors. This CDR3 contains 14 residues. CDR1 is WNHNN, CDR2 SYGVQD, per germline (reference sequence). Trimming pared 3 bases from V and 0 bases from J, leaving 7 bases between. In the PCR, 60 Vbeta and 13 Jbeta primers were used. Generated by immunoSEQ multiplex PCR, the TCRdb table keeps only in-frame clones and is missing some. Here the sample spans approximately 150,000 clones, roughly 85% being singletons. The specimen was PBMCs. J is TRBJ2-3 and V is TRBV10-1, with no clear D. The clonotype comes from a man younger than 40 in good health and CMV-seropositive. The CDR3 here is CASSEIGSTDTQYF. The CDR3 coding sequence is TGCGCCAGCAGTGAAATTGGCAGCACAGATACGCAGTATTTT.